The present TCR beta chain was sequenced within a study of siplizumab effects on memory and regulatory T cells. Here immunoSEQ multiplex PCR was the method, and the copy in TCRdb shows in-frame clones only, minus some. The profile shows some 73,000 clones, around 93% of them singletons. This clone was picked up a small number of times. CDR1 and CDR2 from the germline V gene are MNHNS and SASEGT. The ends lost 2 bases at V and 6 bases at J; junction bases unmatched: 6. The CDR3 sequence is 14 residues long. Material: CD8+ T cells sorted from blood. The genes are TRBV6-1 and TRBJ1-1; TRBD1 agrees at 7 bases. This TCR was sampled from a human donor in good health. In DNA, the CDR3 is TGTGCCAGCAGTGAAATCTCAGGGGGGGCTGAAGCTTTCTTT. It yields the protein CASSEISGGAEAFF.